Listed below are T cell receptor beta chains from one sample, sequenced in a study of molecular identifiers for immune sequencing clone quantification. TCRdb called the PCR reads again in MiXCR, with one record for every CDR3 protein. The sample carries just under 650,000 distinct CDR3 sequences, nearly 20% recorded once. The sequencing input was naive CD8+ T cells from blood, with Jurkat cell RNA spiked in. The source is a human donor in good health. Some libraries in this study had Jurkat cell RNA spiked in. Both conserved end residues are part of each CDR3. Each record gives: clone size, V gene, J gene, D gene, CDR3 protein, CDR3 DNA. The D gene is left open where the match is weak. Clone size is given for some rows only: seen once, a few or many times, or a class if the clone is expanded.

clone_size: .
v_call: TRBV7-9
j_call: TRBJ1-2
d_call: .
cdr3_aa: CASSPPLVREDYGYTF
cdr3_nt: TGTGCCAGCAGCCCACCCCTCGTCAGGGAGGACTATGGCTACACCTTC

clone_size: .
v_call: TRBV27
j_call: TRBJ1-2
d_call: TRBD1
cdr3_aa: CASSFRGNPLYGYTF
cdr3_nt: TGTGCCAGCAGTTTCAGGGGGAACCCCCTTTATGGCTACACCTTC

clone_size: many
v_call: TRBV12-3/TRBV12-4
j_call: TRBJ1-3
d_call: .
cdr3_aa: CASRWDNRNTIYF
cdr3_nt: TGTGCCAGCCGGTGGGACAACCGAAACACCATATATTTT

clone_size: many
v_call: TRBV6-5
j_call: TRBJ1-2
d_call: TRBD1
cdr3_aa: CASSQTGGGSYGYTF
cdr3_nt: TGTGCCAGCAGCCAGACAGGGGGGGGATCCTATGGCTACACCTTC

clone_size: few
v_call: TRBV10-3
j_call: TRBJ2-7
d_call: .
cdr3_aa: CAISETLYEQYF
cdr3_nt: TGTGCCATCAGTGAGACACTTTACGAGCAGTACTTC

clone_size: many
v_call: TRBV7-9
j_call: TRBJ2-3
d_call: .
cdr3_aa: CASSLELGPPDTQYF
cdr3_nt: TGTGCCAGCAGCTTAGAGCTGGGGCCCCCAGATACGCAGTATTTT

clone_size: many
v_call: TRBV4-1
j_call: TRBJ2-7
d_call: .
cdr3_aa: CASTRAPGATYEQYF
cdr3_nt: TGCGCCAGCACCCGCGCACCAGGGGCAACCTACGAGCAGTACTTC

clone_size: many
v_call: TRBV6-2/TRBV6-3
j_call: TRBJ1-2
d_call: .
cdr3_aa: CASSYEQGFRYGYTF
cdr3_nt: TGTGCCAGCAGTTACGAGCAGGGATTCCGATATGGCTACACCTTC

clone_size: once
v_call: TRBV2
j_call: TRBJ2-7
d_call: .
cdr3_aa: CASIPGRGRAYEQYF
cdr3_nt: TGTGCCAGCATCCCAGGCCGGGGGAGAGCCTACGAGCAGTACTTC

clone_size: many
v_call: TRBV5-1
j_call: TRBJ2-7
d_call: TRBD1
cdr3_aa: CASSPDRGEQYF
cdr3_nt: TGCGCCAGCAGCCCCGACAGGGGCGAGCAGTACTTC

clone_size: .
v_call: TRBV4-3
j_call: TRBJ2-5
d_call: TRBD2
cdr3_aa: CASSPWRGGSQYF
cdr3_nt: TGCGCCAGCAGCCCTTGGCGCGGGGGATCACAGTACTTC

clone_size: many
v_call: TRBV5-1
j_call: TRBJ2-7
d_call: .
cdr3_aa: CASSFGDKPLNEQYF
cdr3_nt: TGCGCCAGCAGCTTTGGGGATAAACCCCTCAACGAGCAGTACTTC

clone_size: .
v_call: TRBV7-9
j_call: TRBJ2-7
d_call: .
cdr3_aa: CASSLEFGSFYYEQYF
cdr3_nt: TGTGCCAGCAGCTTAGAGTTCGGGAGTTTTTACTACGAGCAGTACTTC

clone_size: many
v_call: TRBV7-9
j_call: TRBJ1-5
d_call: .
cdr3_aa: CASSPLIGNQPQHF
cdr3_nt: TGTGCCAGCAGCCCCCTAATCGGCAATCAGCCCCAGCATTTT

clone_size: many
v_call: TRBV5-1
j_call: TRBJ1-1
d_call: TRBD1
cdr3_aa: CASSLGQGALAYEAFF
cdr3_nt: TGCGCCAGCAGCTTGGGGCAGGGGGCTCTTGCTTATGAAGCTTTCTTT

clone_size: many
v_call: TRBV12-3/TRBV12-4
j_call: TRBJ2-1
d_call: .
cdr3_aa: CASSYYPIKDNEQFF
cdr3_nt: TGTGCCAGCAGTTACTACCCAATTAAAGACAATGAGCAGTTCTTC

clone_size: many
v_call: TRBV11-2
j_call: TRBJ2-1
d_call: TRBD2
cdr3_aa: CASSLSAGDNEQFF
cdr3_nt: TGTGCCAGCAGCTTGAGTGCGGGGGACAATGAGCAGTTCTTC

clone_size: many
v_call: TRBV4-2
j_call: TRBJ1-5
d_call: .
cdr3_aa: CASSQVVGNQPQHF
cdr3_nt: TGTGCCAGCAGCCAAGTTGTAGGGAATCAGCCCCAGCATTTT

clone_size: .
v_call: TRBV6-5
j_call: TRBJ2-7
d_call: .
cdr3_aa: CASSLNRVAYEQYF
cdr3_nt: TGTGCCAGCAGCCTGAACAGGGTTGCCTACGAGCAGTACTTC

clone_size: few
v_call: TRBV20-1
j_call: TRBJ1-5
d_call: TRBD1
cdr3_aa: CSARENPNPEDRAPYSNQPQHF
cdr3_nt: TGCAGTGCTAGAGAAAATCCCAACCCCGAGGACAGGGCCCCCTATAGCAATCAGCCCCAGCATTTT

clone_size: few
v_call: TRBV30
j_call: TRBJ2-1
d_call: .
cdr3_aa: CAWSTTGPHEQFF
cdr3_nt: TGTGCCTGGAGTACGACAGGTCCCCATGAGCAGTTCTTC

clone_size: .
v_call: TRBV6-5
j_call: TRBJ1-4
d_call: .
cdr3_aa: CASSHTGGGTWIEKLFF
cdr3_nt: TGTGCCAGCAGCCACACCGGAGGCGGGACTTGGATTGAAAAACTGTTTTTT

clone_size: .
v_call: TRBV24-1
j_call: TRBJ2-2
d_call: .
cdr3_aa: CATSDLSLNTGELFF
cdr3_nt: TGTGCCACCAGTGATTTATCTCTTAACACCGGGGAGCTGTTTTTT

clone_size: few
v_call: TRBV4-1
j_call: TRBJ1-3
d_call: .
cdr3_aa: CASSQAARVSGNTIYF
cdr3_nt: TGCGCCAGCAGCCAAGCGGCTCGAGTCTCTGGAAACACCATATATTTT

clone_size: many
v_call: TRBV14
j_call: TRBJ2-3
d_call: .
cdr3_aa: CASSQEGTGHWDTQYF
cdr3_nt: TGTGCCAGCAGCCAAGAAGGTACAGGCCACTGGGATACGCAGTATTTT

clone_size: .
v_call: TRBV20-1
j_call: TRBJ2-1
d_call: TRBD2
cdr3_aa: CSASDPILAGGPGEQFF
cdr3_nt: TGCAGTGCTAGTGATCCGATACTAGCGGGGGGGCCTGGTGAGCAGTTCTTC

clone_size: many
v_call: TRBV9
j_call: TRBJ1-6
d_call: .
cdr3_aa: CASSGPGSSYNSPLHF
cdr3_nt: TGTGCCAGCAGCGGACCAGGGAGCTCCTATAATTCACCCCTCCACTTT

clone_size: many
v_call: TRBV5-5
j_call: TRBJ2-7
d_call: .
cdr3_aa: CASSLDFGQSYEQYF
cdr3_nt: TGTGCCAGCAGCTTGGATTTCGGACAGAGCTACGAGCAGTACTTC

clone_size: few
v_call: TRBV7-2
j_call: TRBJ2-7
d_call: TRBD2
cdr3_aa: CASSLIGGGFPYEQYF
cdr3_nt: TGTGCCAGCAGCCTCATCGGGGGAGGGTTCCCCTACGAGCAGTACTTC

clone_size: few
v_call: TRBV30
j_call: TRBJ2-2
d_call: .
cdr3_aa: CAWTPTGTGELFF
cdr3_nt: TGTGCCTGGACTCCTACCGGGACCGGGGAGCTGTTTTTT

clone_size: many
v_call: TRBV7-2
j_call: TRBJ2-3
d_call: TRBD2
cdr3_aa: CASSSPWGVASGGTDTQYF
cdr3_nt: TGTGCCAGCAGCTCACCCTGGGGGGTGGCTAGCGGGGGCACAGATACGCAGTATTTT

clone_size: many
v_call: TRBV29-1
j_call: TRBJ2-1
d_call: .
cdr3_aa: CSAERYNEQFF
cdr3_nt: TGCAGCGCCGAGAGGTACAATGAGCAGTTCTTC

clone_size: few
v_call: TRBV12-3/TRBV12-4
j_call: TRBJ1-3
d_call: TRBD1
cdr3_aa: CASRGQRPSGNTIYF
cdr3_nt: TGTGCCAGCAGGGGACAGAGACCCTCTGGAAACACCATATATTTT

clone_size: few
v_call: TRBV29-1
j_call: TRBJ2-1
d_call: TRBD2
cdr3_aa: CSVVSSGSYNEQFF
cdr3_nt: TGCAGCGTTGTCTCGAGCGGGAGCTACAATGAGCAGTTCTTC

clone_size: few
v_call: TRBV4-3
j_call: TRBJ2-7
d_call: TRBD1
cdr3_aa: CASSQSARGQGAHEQYF
cdr3_nt: TGCGCCAGCAGCCAATCAGCGAGGGGACAGGGGGCCCACGAGCAGTACTTC

clone_size: many
v_call: TRBV28
j_call: TRBJ2-7
d_call: TRBD1
cdr3_aa: CASSFGEGSWDSSPGYEQYF
cdr3_nt: TGTGCCAGCAGTTTCGGCGAAGGGAGCTGGGACAGCTCTCCTGGGTACGAGCAGTACTTC

clone_size: few
v_call: TRBV25-1
j_call: TRBJ1-4
d_call: .
cdr3_aa: CASSGTGVIANEKLFF
cdr3_nt: TGTGCCAGCAGTGGAACTGGGGTGATCGCTAATGAAAAACTGTTTTTT

clone_size: many
v_call: TRBV4-3
j_call: TRBJ1-1
d_call: TRBD1
cdr3_aa: CASSYGQGTTEAFF
cdr3_nt: TGCGCCAGCAGCTACGGACAGGGGACCACTGAAGCTTTCTTT

clone_size: .
v_call: TRBV19
j_call: TRBJ2-7
d_call: .
cdr3_aa: CASSTFFGNSYEQYF
cdr3_nt: TGTGCCAGTAGTACGTTTTTCGGCAACTCCTACGAGCAGTACTTC

clone_size: many
v_call: TRBV2
j_call: TRBJ1-6
d_call: .
cdr3_aa: CASRDLYSYNSPLHF
cdr3_nt: TGTGCCAGCAGGGACCTATACTCCTATAATTCACCCCTCCACTTT